The next 25 T cell receptor beta chains were all read from a single sample in a study of patients and donors after allogeneic stem cell transplantation. TCRdb passed the RT-PCR reads through MiXCR, listing each CDR3 protein once. The repertoire includes roughly 180,000 distinct CDR3 sequences, around two fifths of them detected once, and about 35% sits in the top ten. The sequenced sample consisted of blood, either unsorted or a sorted T cell fraction (not recorded which). These receptors were collected from a human donor who was either an allogeneic HSCT recipient or a stem cell or donor lymphocyte infusion donor (not recorded which). It is not recorded whose cells these are; they may come from a transplant donor.

V usage is TRBV3-1 and J usage is TRBJ1-1, with D perhaps TRBD1 (5 bases). Trimming removed 4 bases from V and 7 bases from J, with 28 bases in between. This CDR3 region has 18 residues. Germline V lookup: CDR1 LGHDT, CDR2 YNNKEL (reference sequence). The CDR3 region is CASSPLAGQGSPWGEAFF. The DNA of the CDR3 is TGTGCCAGCAGCCCCCTTGCTGGGCAGGGCAGCCCATGGGGTGAAGCTTTCTTT.

The CDR3: CASSTGQGRGELFF. The CDR3 coding sequence is TGCGCCAGCAGCACCGGACAGGGCCGAGGGGAGCTGTTTTTT. The chain combines TRBV5-1 with TRBJ2-2; 8 bases match TRBD1. The CDR3 runs to 14 residues. CDR1 is SGHRS and CDR2 is YFSETQ in the germline V gene. J lost 8 bases, V lost 4 bases, and 7 bases had no gene match. Full variable domain (rest looked up from reference TRBV5-1 and TRBJ2-2): KAGVTQTPRYLIKTRGQQVTLSCSPISGHRSVSWYQQTPGQGLQFLFEYFSETQRNKGNFPGRFSGRQFSNSRSEMNVSTLELGDSALYLCASSTGQGRGELFFGEGSRLTVL.

Only a few counts were recorded for this clonotype. The chain has TRBV12-3 or TRBV12-4 and TRBJ1-1; the D is unclear. The CDR3 extends over 13 amino acids. Trimming took off 7 bases at V and 5 bases at J, with 14 bases between the two ends. CDR3 amino acids: CASTREGLTEAFF. CDR3 DNA sequence: TGTGCCAGCACTCGTGAGGGTCTTACTGAAGCTTTCTTT.

The genes are TRBV6-5 and TRBJ1-2; no clear D. V was trimmed by 4 bases and J by 0 bases, leaving 21 bases between them. The germline V gene has CDR1 MNHEY and CDR2 SVGAGI. CDR3 length equals 18 residues. The CDR3 sequence is CASSSFDITLSANYGYTF. The CDR3 DNA reads as TGTGCCAGCAGTTCCTTCGACATTACCCTCTCCGCTAACTATGGCTACACCTTC.

This clonotype appeared a few times. The V and J genes are TRBV12-3 or TRBV12-4 and TRBJ2-3; 11 bases are a match to TRBD1. V lost 5 bases to trimming and J lost 5 bases; unmatched junction nucleotides: 6. There are 15 residues in the CDR3. The CDR3: CASSGGQGGLDTQYF. DNA of the CDR3: TGTGCCAGCAGTGGGGGACAGGGGGGATTAGATACGCAGTATTTT.

The chain uses TRBV4-2 and TRBJ1-4, with 8 bases matching TRBD1. This CDR3 is 18 amino acids long. V lost 5 bases to trimming and J lost 6 bases; unmatched junction nucleotides: 17. Germline V CDR1 and CDR2: LGHNA, YNFKEQ. CDR3 in amino acids: CASSDYRTGMGLDEKLFF. In nucleotides, the CDR3 is TGTGCCAGCAGCGACTATCGGACAGGGATGGGGCTGGATGAAAAACTGTTTTTT.

The chain is built from TRBV5-1 and TRBJ1-1; D might be TRBD1 (6 bases). The CDR3 covers 12 residues. Germline lookup yields CDR1 SGHRS and CDR2 YFSETQ. V was cut by 0 bases and J by 13 bases, with 13 bases left in between. The CDR3 DNA sequence: TGCGCCAGCAGCTTGGAGGGGGGGCTTGGTTTCTTT. Translating it yields CASSLEGGLGFF.

This clonotype was found a few times. The chain uses TRBV6-5 and TRBJ2-5; tentative D call: TRBD1 (5 bases). Per the germline V gene, CDR1 is MNHEY and CDR2 is SVGAGI. The CDR3 is 15 residues long. V gave up 4 bases and J gave up 4 bases, with 16 bases separating them. The CDR3 reads CASSSFNGRGETQYF. CDR3 coding DNA: TGTGCCAGCAGTTCTTTCAATGGAAGGGGAGAGACCCAGTACTTC.

A few counts support this clonotype. J is TRBJ2-7 and V is TRBV20-1; tentatively, D is TRBD2 (6 bases). Germline CDR1 reads DFQATT; CDR2 reads SNEGSKA (reference sequence). This CDR3 is built from 13 residues. V was trimmed by 5 bases and J by 7 bases, leaving 18 bases between them. The CDR3 here is CSAPWAGTGEQYF. The CDR3 nucleotides are TGCAGTGCTCCATGGGCGGGAACTGGGGAGCAGTACTTC.

V is TRBV7-6 and J is TRBJ1-6; D not resolved. Germline CDR1 and CDR2: SGHVS and FNYEAQ. The V and J ends lost 5 bases and 0 bases respectively, with 11 bases between them. The CDR3 runs 16 residues. The CDR3 DNA sequence: TGTGCCAGCAGCCGCTTACTGAGCTCCTATAATTCACCCCTCCACTTT. Protein sequence: CASSRLLSSYNSPLHF.

This rearrangement joins TRBV6-4 to TRBJ2-1; a possible D gene is TRBD1 (8 bases). The germline V gene has CDR1 MRHNA and CDR2 SNTAGT. The CDR3 has 14 residues. Trimming took 5 bases from V and 5 from J, leaving 13 bases between them. Here the CDR3 reads CASSRTGRDNEQFF. DNA of the CDR3: TGTGCCAGCAGTAGGACAGGGAGGGACAATGAGCAGTTCTTC.

V and J are TRBV20-1 and TRBJ2-2; 12 bases fit TRBD2. The ends lost 3 bases at V and 1 base at J; junction bases unmatched: 9. Germline V gene data show CDR1 as DFQATT and CDR2 as SNEGSKA (reference sequence). The CDR3 totals 18 residues. The CDR3 is CSARETSGSVGNTGELFF. The CDR3 bases are TGCAGTGCTAGGGAGACTAGCGGGAGCGTGGGGAACACCGGGGAGCTGTTTTTT.

The genes are TRBV12-5 and TRBJ2-7, with D perhaps assigned TRBD1 or TRBD2 (5 bases each). V lost 2 bases to trimming and J lost 6 bases, with 11 bases between them. The germline CDR1 and CDR2 sequences are LGHNT and FRNRAP. The CDR3 totals 13 residues. The CDR3 DNA reads TGTGCTAGTGGTTTGTCGAGGGGTTCCGAGCAGTACTTC. Translated: CASGLSRGSEQYF.

This clonotype was counted between two and nine times. The chain combines TRBV12-3 or TRBV12-4 with TRBJ2-1, with D tentatively TRBD2 (6 bases). Between the trimmed V and J ends, which lost 6 bases and 9 bases, there was a span of 18 bases. This CDR3 is built from 14 residues. The CDR3 nucleotides are TGTGCCAGCAGCTCCCACGGTGGGGGAGGTGAGCAGTTCTTC. Protein product: CASSSHGGGGEQFF.

This clonotype was seen more than once but under ten times. This chain joins TRBV12-3 or TRBV12-4 and TRBJ2-2; D is possibly TRBD2 (6 bases). V lost 5 bases and J 2 bases, leaving 12 bases between the germline ends. The CDR3 length is 15 residues. The CDR3 DNA is TGTGCCAGCAGTCTTTGGGACTTCAACACCGGGGAGCTGTTTTTT. It translates to CASSLWDFNTGELFF.

This clonotype was observed a handful of times. The chain has TRBV15 and TRBJ1-1; TRBD1 matches at 7 bases. Germline trimming cut 1 base from V and 1 base from J; bases unmatched to any gene: 6. This CDR3 has 16 residues. CDR1 is LNHNV and CDR2 is YYDKDF in the germline V gene (reference sequence). The CDR3 loop reads CATSRGLQGSNTEAFF. CDR3 coding DNA: TGTGCCACCAGCAGAGGTTTACAGGGGTCGAACACTGAAGCTTTCTTT.

The rearrangement uses TRBV27 and TRBJ2-5; D ambiguous. Germline V lookup: CDR1 MNHEY, CDR2 SMNVEV (reference sequence). The V and J ends lost 5 bases and 4 bases respectively, with 8 bases between them. The CDR3 consists of 12 residues. The CDR3 sequence is CASSEAGETQYF. The CDR3 DNA reads TGTGCCAGCAGTGAGGCAGGAGAGACCCAGTACTTC.

The chain uses TRBV12-3 or TRBV12-4 and TRBJ2-2; TRBD2 aligns across 10 bases. J was trimmed by 5 bases and V by 7 bases; bases with no gene match: 13. This CDR3 has 17 amino acids. The CDR3 sequence: CASTLFPGTSVTGELFF. CDR3 sequence (DNA): TGTGCCAGCACCCTCTTCCCCGGGACTAGCGTTACCGGGGAGCTGTTTTTT.

This clonotype is deemed medium-sized (0.01 to 0.1%). This sequence joins TRBV28 and TRBJ2-2, with unresolved D. This CDR3 contains 12 residues. V shed 6 bases and J shed 5 bases, with 7 bases lying between them. Germline V gene lookup returns CDR1 MDHEN and CDR2 SYDVKM. The CDR3 DNA follows: TGTGCCAGCAGGAAGAATACCGGGGAGCTGTTTTTT. Translation: CASRKNTGELFF.

The V call is TRBV28, the J call TRBJ1-1; D gene ambiguous. The length of the CDR3 is 13 residues. Germline lookup yields CDR1 MDHEN and CDR2 SYDVKM. V was shortened by 3 bases and J by 3 bases, with 8 bases between the two germline ends. For the CDR3, the DNA is TGTGCCAGCAGTTTTTGGGTTGACACTGAAGCTTTCTTT. Translation: CASSFWVDTEAFF. The full variable domain, in which reference TRBV28 and TRBJ1-1 provide the parts outside the CDR3, is DVKVTQSSRYLVKRTGEKVFLECVQDMDHENMFWYRQDPGLGLRLIYFSYDVKMKEKGDIPEGYSVSREKKERFSLILESASTNQTSMYLCASSFWVDTEAFFGQGTRLTVV.

This clonotype was detected only a few times. The chain combines TRBV5-1 with TRBJ1-2; tentative D call: TRBD1 (5 bases). The CDR3 covers 14 residues. V lost 4 bases to trimming and J lost 10 bases, with 20 bases between them. Germline values: CDR1 SGHRS, CDR2 YFSETQ. CDR3 in amino acids: CASSPITRDGNYTF. The CDR3 region has the DNA TGCGCCAGCAGCCCAATCACCCGGGACGGGAACTACACCTTC.

This clonotype was seen only a few times. This rearrangement joins TRBV12-3 or TRBV12-4 to TRBJ1-2, with 10 bases lining up with TRBD1. The V gene end was trimmed by 6 bases and the J gene end by 7 bases; junction bases not matched to a gene: 14. CDR3 length: 16 amino acids. The CDR3 here is CASSPGQGVIVSGYTF. In DNA, the CDR3 is TGTGCCAGCAGCCCTGGACAGGGGGTCATAGTGAGTGGCTACACCTTC.

This sequence joins TRBV12-3 or TRBV12-4 and TRBJ1-1; D is ambiguous. V was pared by 3 bases and J by 8 bases, with 13 bases between. The CDR3 runs 13 residues. The CDR3, as DNA: TGTGCCAGCAGTTTGAGGGCGGGGAGAGAAGCTTTCTTT. It specifies CASSLRAGREAFF.

This chain connects TRBV12-3 or TRBV12-4 to TRBJ1-1, with a possible D match to TRBD1 (6 bases). This CDR3 has 11 amino acids. V was cut by 10 bases and J by 6 bases, with 12 bases left in between. The CDR3 DNA reads as TGTGCCACCGGACAGTGGGCTGAAGCTTTCTTT. Protein product: CATGQWAEAFF.

This clonotype was counted between two and nine times. This chain connects TRBV12-3 or TRBV12-4 to TRBJ1-2; 10 nucleotides line up with TRBD1. Losses at the gene ends were 5 bases for V and 3 bases for J; bases not matched to a gene: 3. The CDR3 is made up of 14 amino acids. CDR3 sequence reads: CASSVTGGDYGYTF. In DNA, the CDR3 is TGTGCCAGCAGTGTGACAGGGGGCGACTATGGCTACACCTTC.